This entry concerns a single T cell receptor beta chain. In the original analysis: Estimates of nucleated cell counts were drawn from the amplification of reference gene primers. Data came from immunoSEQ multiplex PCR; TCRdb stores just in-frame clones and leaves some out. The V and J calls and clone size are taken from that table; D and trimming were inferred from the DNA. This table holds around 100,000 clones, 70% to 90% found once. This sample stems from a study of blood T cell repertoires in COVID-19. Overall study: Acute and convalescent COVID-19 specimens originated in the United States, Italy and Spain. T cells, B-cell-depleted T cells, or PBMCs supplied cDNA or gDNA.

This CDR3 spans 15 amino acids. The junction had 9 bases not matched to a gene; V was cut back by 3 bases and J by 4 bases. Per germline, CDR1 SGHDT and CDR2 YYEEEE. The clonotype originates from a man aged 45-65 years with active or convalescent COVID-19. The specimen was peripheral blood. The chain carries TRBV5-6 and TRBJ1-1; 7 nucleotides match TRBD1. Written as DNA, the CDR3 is TGTGCCAGCAGCTACCGAGGGGGCGCGAGCACTGAAGCTTTCTTT. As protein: CASSYRGGASTEAFF. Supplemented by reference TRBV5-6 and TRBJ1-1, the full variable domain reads DAGVTQSPTHLIKTRGQQVTLRCSPKSGHDTVSWYQQALGQGPQFIFQYYEEEERQRGNFPDRFSGHQFPNYSSELNVNALLLGDSALYLCASSYRGGASTEAFFGQGTRLTVV.